This T cell receptor (beta chain) was profiled in a study of cytomegalovirus exposure and HLA in healthy donors. Both 60 Vbeta primers and 13 Jbeta primers went into the PCR. Authors' methods: Roughly 76 million unique TCR beta chains, around 10 million of them shared, were counted by a later analysis. TCRdb keeps only in-frame clones here, not all; method: immunoSEQ multiplex PCR. D and trimming come from the DNA, and the V and J calls and clone size come from that table. The sample has about 190,000 clones, around 75% seen once; the top ten hold less than 4%. The V gene lost 6 bases and the J gene lost 0 bases, with 18 bases spanning the gap. Germline V gene sequence: CDR1 LNHDA, CDR2 SQIVND (reference sequence). The CDR3 runs to 17 residues.

This chain uses TRBV19 with TRBJ1-5, with a weak D call TRBD1 (6 bases). This receptor was obtained from a woman between 25 and 40 years old in good health and CMV-seropositive. The material sequenced was PBMCs. CDR3 in amino acids: CASRVGTSTISNQPQHF. DNA for the CDR3: TGTGCCAGTAGGGTCGGGACATCCACGATTAGCAATCAGCCCCAGCATTTT.